Below, 27 T cell receptor beta chains from the same sample are listed, as sequenced in a study of blood T cells in healthy people across ages. A second PCR, run for roughly 7 to 11 cycles, used a sample-barcoded 5' primer plus a J-beta primer mix. TCRdb used MiXCR to reprocess the 5' RACE reads, holding one entry per CDR3 protein. The sample records hundreds of thousands of distinct CDR3 sequences, about 53% being singletons. The sequenced sample consisted of blood. Receptors originate from an elderly man in good health.

This chain connects TRBV24-1 to TRBJ2-7, with 11 bases lining up with TRBD1. The CDR3 has 16 residues. With V trimmed by 3 bases and J by 4 bases, 7 bases remained unmatched. Germline CDR1 KGHDR, CDR2 SFDVKD. The CDR3 nucleotides read TGTGCCACCAGTGATGATCGGGACAGGGGGATTTACGAGCAGTACTTC. Translated, it gives CATSDDRDRGIYEQYF.

This clonotype was recorded a few times. The rearrangement joins TRBV3-1 to TRBJ2-7; perhaps TRBD1 as D (5 bases). Per the germline V gene, CDR1 is LGHDT and CDR2 is YNNKEL (reference sequence). CDR3 length: 14 residues. The V gene lost 4 bases and the J gene lost 4 bases, with 14 bases spanning the gap. The CDR3 is CASSLGHVLYEQYF. The CDR3 DNA sequence: TGTGCCAGCAGCCTCGGACACGTGCTTTACGAGCAGTACTTC.

The V gene is TRBV3-1, the J gene TRBJ2-1; 11 bases agree with TRBD2. The CDR3 consists of 18 residues. Germline V gives CDR1 LGHDT, CDR2 YNNKEL (reference sequence). The ends lost 2 bases at V and 4 bases at J; junction bases unmatched: 10. The CDR3 region has the DNA TGTGCCAGCAGCCAACCAAGACGGGCTAGCGGGAGGTACAATGAGCAGTTCTTC. Translating it yields CASSQPRRASGRYNEQFF.

This clonotype was counted only a few times. The chain couples TRBV20-1 to TRBJ2-1; no firm D call. CDR1 is DFQATT, CDR2 SNEGSKA, per germline (reference sequence). Trimming removed 6 bases from V and 3 bases from J, with 21 bases in between. The CDR3 totals 16 residues. This CDR3 reads CSALASRATRYNEQFF. CDR3 nucleotide sequence: TGCAGTGCCCTGGCCTCTCGAGCGACGCGCTACAATGAGCAGTTCTTC.

This clonotype was detected a few times. The rearrangement joins TRBV5-5 to TRBJ2-1; TRBD2 aligns across 9 bases. Germline V gene data show CDR1 as SGHKS and CDR2 as YYEKEE (reference sequence). V lost 3 bases and J lost 6; bases outside the gene matches: 4. The CDR3 has 14 amino acids. CDR3 nucleotide sequence: TGTGCCAGCAGCTCCTTAGCGGGAGTCAATGAGCAGTTCTTC. Its protein is CASSSLAGVNEQFF.

This chain connects TRBV7-3 to TRBJ2-5, with TRBD2 identical over 10 bases. The end of the DNA aligns better with TRBJ2-7, so the J call may be wrong. CDR3 size: 16 residues. Germline V gene data show CDR1 as SGHTA and CDR2 as FQGTGA. The CDR3 DNA follows: TGTGCCAGCAGCTTAATGTGGGGTGCTAGCGGGGGCGAGCAGTACTTC. Translated: CASSLMWGASGGEQYF.

This chain uses TRBV29-1 with TRBJ2-7; no definite D call. V lost 4 bases to trimming and J lost 6 bases, with 10 bases between them. The CDR3 length is 11 residues. Per the germline V gene, CDR1 is SQVTM and CDR2 is ANQGSEA. CDR3 protein: CSVVGWGEQYF. The CDR3 region has the DNA TGCAGCGTTGTGGGATGGGGCGAGCAGTACTTC.

V and J are TRBV7-6 and TRBJ2-3; D is unresolved. The CDR3 runs to 16 residues. V was cut by 0 bases and J by 2 bases, with 12 bases left in between. Germline V lookup: CDR1 SGHVS, CDR2 FNYEAQ. DNA of the CDR3: TGTGCCAGCAGCTTAGCCGGGTCTATCTTCACAGATACGCAGTATTTT. It codes for CASSLAGSIFTDTQYF. The variable domain in full, completed from reference TRBV7-6 and TRBJ2-3, reads GAGVSQSPRYKVTKRGQDVALRCDPISGHVSLYWYRQALGQGPEFLTYFNYEAQQDKSGLPNDRFSAERPEGSISTLTIQRTEQRDSAMYRCASSLAGSIFTDTQYFGPGTRLTVL.

CDR3 region: CASSQRIAGGSDTQYF. CDR3 nucleotide sequence: TGTGCCAGCAGCCAGCGGATAGCGGGAGGGTCAGATACGCAGTATTTT. The chain couples TRBV3-1 to TRBJ2-3; 11 bases fit TRBD2. This CDR3 contains 16 residues. Germline V lookup: CDR1 LGHDT, CDR2 YNNKEL (reference sequence). The J segment lost 4 bases and the V segment lost 3 bases, leaving 6 bases of the junction unmatched.

Notes on this clonotype: A much larger clone lies a single base off, so this may be a read error. The V and J genes are TRBV18 and TRBJ2-7; D uncertain. V lost 10 bases, J lost 1 base, and 11 bases lay in between. Germline lookup yields CDR1 KGHSH and CDR2 LQKENI. The length of the CDR3 is 12 residues. CDR3: CANAPGSYEQYF. The CDR3 DNA is TGTGCCAACGCACCAGGTTCCTACGAGCAGTACTTC.

Details on this clonotype: Since a much larger clone is just one base distant, this may be a read error. The missing conserved phenylalanine or tryptophan at the end of this CDR3 makes a read error likely. The chain uses TRBV29-1 and TRBJ2-5; D is unclear. The CDR3 runs to 12 residues. CDR1 SQVTM and CDR2 ANQGSEA come from the germline V gene. V lost 2 bases and J lost 7, with 11 bases in between. This chain's CDR3 is CSVEPVLGTQYL. The CDR3 DNA follows: TGCAGCGTTGAACCTGTACTGGGGACCCAGTACTTA.

This chain connects TRBV29-1 to TRBJ2-5; TRBD1 is a possible D gene (5 bases). V was shortened by 1 base and J by 5 bases, with 14 bases between the two germline ends. This CDR3 region has 14 residues. The germline gives CDR1 SQVTM, CDR2 ANQGSEA. The DNA of the CDR3 is TGCAGCGTTGAAGTGGGTAAGGGGCGTGAGACCCAGTACTTC. Its translation is CSVEVGKGRETQYF.

This clonotype is a singleton in its sample. The chain employs TRBV28 and TRBJ1-5, with D tentatively TRBD1 (5 bases). The V end was cut by 4 bases, the J end by 7 bases, with 17 bases between. CDR3 length: 15 residues. CDR1 is MDHEN, CDR2 SYDVKM, per germline. CDR3 region: CASSSAGGPGQPQHF. The CDR3 DNA reads as TGTGCCAGCAGTTCGGCCGGGGGTCCCGGGCAGCCCCAGCATTTT. Based on the CDR3 plus reference TRBV28 and TRBJ1-5, the full variable domain is DVKVTQSSRYLVKRTGEKVFLECVQDMDHENMFWYRQDPGLGLRLIYFSYDVKMKEKGDIPEGYSVSREKKERFSLILESASTNQTSMYLCASSSAGGPGQPQHFGDGTRLSIL.

This chain uses TRBV28 with TRBJ1-6, with a possible D match to TRBD1 (5 bases). CDR1 is MDHEN, CDR2 SYDVKM, per germline. Trimming removed 2 bases at V and 7 bases at J, with 12 bases between. This CDR3 is 15 amino acids long. CDR3 bases: TGTGCCAGCAGTTTACGCGACAGTGGGAATTCACCCCTCCACTTT. Protein: CASSLRDSGNSPLHF.

This clonotype came up a few times. The CDR3 loop is CASSLEGSGRHRYAYF. The CDR3 DNA follows: TGTGCCAGCAGCTTAGAAGGTAGCGGGAGGCACAGATACGCGTATTTT. V gene TRBV7-2 combines with J gene TRBJ2-3, with TRBD2 matching over 10 bases. J gave up 14 bases and V 1 base, and 15 bases lay outside the gene matches. The V gene's germline CDR1 is SGHTA and CDR2 FQGNSA. The CDR3 sequence is 16 residues long.

The chain carries TRBV5-1 and TRBJ1-5; no firm D call. The CDR3 sequence is 14 residues long. Germline V gene sequence: CDR1 SGHRS, CDR2 YFSETQ. V was trimmed by 4 bases and J by 4 bases, leaving 12 bases between them. Here the CDR3 reads CASSPEGRNQPQHF. CDR3 DNA sequence: TGCGCCAGCAGCCCGGAGGGCAGGAATCAGCCCCAGCATTTT.

Only a few counts were recorded for this clonotype. The chain combines TRBV10-3 with TRBJ2-1, with 7 bases fitting TRBD2. The junction had 7 bases not matched to a gene; V was cut back by 4 bases and J by 1 base. The CDR3 has 16 residues. CDR1 is ENHRY, CDR2 SYGVKD, per germline. For the CDR3, the DNA is TGTGCCATCAGTGGGGGGACTACCTTGTCCTACAATGAGCAGTTCTTC. Encoded protein: CAISGGTTLSYNEQFF.

DNA of the CDR3: TGCAGTGCCCGGGGGGAAGCGGGAGGGCCTGATGAGCAGTTCTTC. Its protein product is CSARGEAGGPDEQFF. The J gene is TRBJ2-1, the V gene TRBV20-1; TRBD2 agrees at 10 bases. Looked up from germline, CDR1 is DFQATT and CDR2 is SNEGSKA (reference sequence). The CDR3 has 15 amino acids. Trimming removed 6 bases from V and 8 bases from J; junction bases left unmatched: 13.

This clonotype was seen a handful of times. This rearrangement joins TRBV9 to TRBJ2-7; D perhaps matches TRBD1 (6 bases). The CDR3 totals 12 residues. Between the trimmed V and J ends, which lost 5 bases and 6 bases, there was a span of 12 bases. Germline loops: CDR1 SGDLS, CDR2 YYNGEE. The CDR3: CASSTGWGEQYF. CDR3 DNA sequence: TGTGCCAGCAGTACAGGGTGGGGCGAGCAGTACTTC.

This clonotype was detected only a few times. This chain links TRBV7-9 with TRBJ2-5; TRBD2 matches at 9 bases. V trimming: 5 bases; J trimming: 5 bases; junction bases outside the gene matches: 9. CDR1 SEHNR and CDR2 FQNEAQ come from the germline V gene (reference sequence). The CDR3 covers 15 residues. The CDR3 region is CASSPAGGTFETQYF. CDR3 bases: TGTGCCAGCAGCCCCGCGGGAGGGACTTTTGAGACCCAGTACTTC. Full variable domain (missing parts from reference TRBV7-9 and TRBJ2-5): DTGVSQNPRHKITKRGQNVTFRCDPISEHNRLYWYRQTLGQGPEFLTYFQNEAQLEKSRLLSDRFSAERPKGSFSTLEIQRTEQGDSAMYLCASSPAGGTFETQYFGPGTRLLVL.

Note on this clonotype: At one of its ends the junction is not consistent with the germline gene, which may arise from a read error. The chain links TRBV20-1 to TRBJ2-7, with unresolved D. CDR1 is DFQATT and CDR2 is SNEGSKA in the germline V gene (reference sequence). The CDR3 totals 14 residues. CDR3 nucleotides: TGCAGTGCCACGGACCAGGTCAAAAACTACAAGCAGTACTTC. Translation: CSATDQVKNYKQYF.

The J gene is TRBJ2-2, the V gene TRBV20-1; 11 bases map to TRBD2. Trimming cost V 1 base and J 5 bases; bases outside gene matches: 6. Per germline, CDR1 DFQATT and CDR2 SNEGSKA (reference sequence). This CDR3 is 16 amino acids long. CDR3 sequence: CSARAPASGRTGELFF. The CDR3 DNA follows: TGCAGTGCTAGAGCACCGGCTAGCGGGAGGACCGGGGAGCTGTTTTTT.

This clonotype turned up a few times. The chain carries TRBV5-1 and TRBJ2-7, with a possible D match to TRBD2 (5 bases). Between the trimmed V and J ends, which lost 4 bases and 6 bases, there was a span of 20 bases. Germline loops: CDR1 SGHRS, CDR2 YFSETQ. There are 15 residues in the CDR3. The CDR3 protein is CASSHSRAGPIEQYF. CDR3 DNA: TGCGCCAGCAGCCACTCCCGCGCGGGTCCGATCGAGCAGTACTTC.

This clonotype was counted a single time. Mismatch with germline at one junction end may stem from a read error. This chain joins TRBV28 and TRBJ2-4, with 9 bases lining up with TRBD1. Germline values: CDR1 MDHEN, CDR2 SYDVKM. The CDR3 consists of 16 residues. The CDR3 is CASSSLRGQGINIQHF. The DNA of the CDR3 is TGTGCCAGCAGTTCCCTCCGCGGACAGGGGATAAACATTCAGCACTTC.

V usage is TRBV20-1 and J usage is TRBJ2-5, with D unclear. The J call may be faulty, since TRBJ2-7 better matches the DNA end. Germline V CDR1 and CDR2: DFQATT, SNEGSKA (reference sequence). The CDR3 runs to 13 residues. As DNA, the CDR3 is TGCAGTGCTAGAGATCGAGTACTACGCGAGCAGTACTTC. Translating gives CSARDRVLREQYF.

The DNA of the CDR3 is TGTGCCAGCAGCTTCCGGACAGGGGGCGCTTTTAACTATGGCTACACCTTC. It yields the protein CASSFRTGGAFNYGYTF. This chain joins TRBV7-2 and TRBJ1-2; the match to TRBD1 covers 11 bases. The junction had 7 bases not matched to a gene; V was cut back by 3 bases and J by 1 base. The CDR3 is 17 amino acids. Germline V lookup: CDR1 SGHTA, CDR2 FQGNSA.

The chain links TRBV28 to TRBJ2-4, with D tentatively TRBD1 or TRBD2 (5 bases each). The end of the DNA fits TRBJ2-7 better, so the J call may be wrong. CDR3 length: 14 amino acids. CDR1 and CDR2 from the germline V gene are MDHEN and SYDVKM. Here the CDR3 reads CASREPGRYYEQYF. CDR3 nucleotide sequence: TGTGCCAGCAGAGAACCAGGGAGATACTACGAGCAGTACTTC.